This T cell receptor (beta chain) was documented in a study of vaccination effects on CD4 cells after COVID-19. Sequencing was performed with immunoSEQ multiplex PCR; in TCRdb, only in-frame clones are kept and a portion is missing. Of about 71,000 clones detected, less than 80% appear once; the ten largest clones hold 2% to 3%. About this clone: The antigen remains unidentified.

Cultured cells yielded isolated CD4+ T cells after 10 days. Participants each got two BNT162b2 or mRNA-1273 vaccine doses. Vaccine recipients, nucleocapsid antibody negative, had no prior SARS-CoV-2 infection. The material was CD4+ T cells from PBMCs cultured without peptide, obtained after COVID-19 vaccination. The clonotype comes from a human donor who received a COVID-19 vaccine.

The CDR3 DNA sequence: TGTGCCAGCAGTGAAATGGGACAGTCTGAAAAACTGTTTTTT. Translation: CASSEMGQSEKLFF. This rearrangement joins TRBV6-1 to TRBJ1-4; 7 nucleotides line up with TRBD1. V trimming: 2 bases; J trimming: 7 bases; junction bases outside the gene matches: 4. The CDR3 runs 14 residues. Germline CDR1 is MNHNS and CDR2 is SASEGT.